These 27 T cell receptor beta chains were sequenced from one sample in a study of T cells in Graves' hyperthyroidism and ophthalmopathy (dated by TCRdb to about 2019). The library was prepared using multiplex PCR. Sequencing was carried out with an Illumina HiSeq 2000. The TCR beta CDR3 regions were amplified from RNA transcripts. The TCR CDR3 was subjected to a first round of RT-PCR using the HTBI primer set and the Qiagen OneStep RT-PCR kit. The public reads were run again by TCRdb, first through fastp at Q25 and then through MiXCR, and only productive beta chains were kept. Each entry is one CDR3 protein sequence, shown with its most common DNA and genes. For this sample the table gives hundreds of thousands of distinct CDR3 sequences, of which about 15% were detected only once. Around 4.1% of the sample rests with the top ten. The source material was blood. The receptors stem from a woman aged 40-49 years with Graves' ophthalmopathy.

This clonotype was detected ten times or more. The V gene is TRBV4-1, the J gene TRBJ2-7; 13 nucleotides align to TRBD2. Looked up from germline, CDR1 is MGHRA and CDR2 is YSYEKL. CDR3 length equals 16 residues. J lost 0 bases, V lost 3 bases, and 2 bases had no gene match. CDR3 sequence (DNA): TGCGCCAGCAGCCACGGACTAGCGGGAGTCTCCTACGAGCAGTACTTC. Its translation is CASSHGLAGVSYEQYF.

The chain uses TRBV4-3 and TRBJ2-7; D remains unclear. Germline V lookup: CDR1 LGHNA, CDR2 YSLEER. V lost 2 bases, J lost 3 bases, and 17 bases lay in between. CDR3 length equals 16 residues. CDR3 protein: CASSQFYQDGFYEQYF. CDR3 in DNA: TGCGCCAGCAGCCAATTTTATCAGGACGGTTTCTACGAGCAGTACTTC.

To note about this clonotype: A much more abundant neighbour one base away suggests this may be a read error. The chain combines TRBV7-2 with TRBJ1-5; D remains ambiguous. Trimming pared 5 bases from V and 5 bases from J, leaving 13 bases between. CDR3 length equals 14 residues. Germline loops: CDR1 SGHTA, CDR2 FQGNSA. DNA of the CDR3: TGTGCCAGCAGCGGAAGTTCCGGCGATCAGCCCCAGCATTTT. Its translation is CASSGSSGDQPQHF.

This chain links TRBV18 with TRBJ1-1, with TRBD1 identical over 7 bases. The germline V gene encodes CDR1 KGHSH and CDR2 LQKENI. The CDR3 loop spans 15 amino acids. Losses at the gene ends were 5 bases for V and 5 bases for J; bases not matched to a gene: 11. CDR3: CASSDSGTVETEAFF. In DNA, the CDR3 is TGTGCCAGCTCAGACTCCGGGACAGTGGAGACTGAAGCTTTCTTT.

This clonotype was seen many times. V is TRBV5-1 and J is TRBJ2-2; D remains ambiguous. Deletions cut 3 bases from V and 0 bases from J, with 9 bases between. Germline V lookup: CDR1 SGHRS, CDR2 YFSETQ. The CDR3 has 15 amino acids. DNA of the CDR3: TGCGCCAGCAGCTACGGGTTCGCGAACACCGGGGAGCTGTTTTTT. It encodes CASSYGFANTGELFF.

This clonotype was counted ten times or more. The genes are TRBV5-1 and TRBJ1-1, with TRBD1 identical over 8 bases. The ends lost 4 bases at V and 4 bases at J; junction bases unmatched: 6. Germline lookup yields CDR1 SGHRS and CDR2 YFSETQ. CDR3 size: 14 residues. The DNA for the CDR3 is TGCGCCAGCAGCACGGACAGGGAGGGCACTGAAGCTTTCTTT. Residues: CASSTDREGTEAFF.

This clonotype occurred many times. The J gene is TRBJ2-7, the V gene TRBV6-2 or TRBV6-3; TRBD1 matches at 9 bases. Per the germline V gene, CDR1 is MNHEY and CDR2 is SVGEGT. V gave up 7 bases and J gave up 2 bases; unmatched junction bases: 9. The CDR3 consists of 15 residues. The CDR3: CASTQGTGNPYEQYF. Here the CDR3 DNA reads TGTGCCAGCACCCAAGGGACAGGGAACCCCTACGAGCAGTACTTC.

This chain links TRBV3-1 with TRBJ1-5, with 12 nucleotides matching TRBD1. V was clipped by 1 base and J by 6 bases; unmatched bases: 4. From germline, CDR1 is LGHDT and CDR2 YNNKEL (reference sequence). The CDR3 is made up of 16 amino acids. Written as DNA, the CDR3 is TGTGCCAGCAGCCAAGGGGGACAGGGGGCAGGTCAGCCCCAGCATTTT. This codes for CASSQGGQGAGQPQHF.

This clonotype occurred many times. V usage is TRBV20-1 and J usage is TRBJ2-7, with TRBD1 matching 9 bases. The CDR3 loop spans 12 amino acids. V was pared by 7 bases and J by 6 bases, with 7 bases of the junction left unmatched. The V gene's germline CDR1 is DFQATT and CDR2 SNEGSKA (reference sequence). CDR3: CSVRDRAGEQYF. CDR3 sequence (DNA): TGCAGTGTAAGGGACAGGGCCGGCGAGCAGTACTTC.

In its sample, this clonotype was seen many times. This sequence joins TRBV28 and TRBJ2-2; no clear D. V lost 5 bases, J lost 1 base, and 5 bases lay in between. The CDR3 runs 13 residues. The germline V gene encodes CDR1 MDHEN and CDR2 SYDVKM. CDR3 in amino acids: CASSALNTGELFF. DNA of the CDR3: TGTGCCAGCAGTGCGCTGAACACCGGGGAGCTGTTTTTT. Variable domain in full (rest from reference TRBV28 and TRBJ2-2): DVKVTQSSRYLVKRTGEKVFLECVQDMDHENMFWYRQDPGLGLRLIYFSYDVKMKEKGDIPEGYSVSREKKERFSLILESASTNQTSMYLCASSALNTGELFFGEGSRLTVL.

The chain has TRBV20-1 and TRBJ1-2; perhaps TRBD1 as D (5 bases). Germline V gene data show CDR1 as DFQATT and CDR2 as SNEGSKA (reference sequence). V lost 6 bases to trimming and J lost 3 bases, with 11 bases between them. This CDR3 contains 12 residues. The DNA for the CDR3 is TGCAGTGCCCGGACAAACTACTATGGCTACACCTTC. Translating gives CSARTNYYGYTF.

This clonotype has just a few counts. This CDR3 reads CAWGGQGVDYNEQFF. The CDR3 coding sequence is TGTGCCTGGGGGGGACAGGGCGTAGACTACAATGAGCAGTTCTTC. The J gene is TRBJ2-1, the V gene TRBV30; 9 bases line up with TRBD1. The CDR3 is 15 residues long. V lost 5 bases to trimming and J lost 3 bases; unmatched junction nucleotides: 8. Per germline, CDR1 GTSNPN and CDR2 SVGIG (reference sequence).

This clonotype has ten or more counts. The chain is built from TRBV20-1 and TRBJ2-7, with 9 bases that match TRBD1. In germline, CDR1 is DFQATT, CDR2 SNEGSKA (reference sequence). The CDR3 sequence is 13 residues long. J gave up 2 bases and V 6 bases, and 5 bases lay outside the gene matches. The CDR3 coding sequence is TGCAGTGCCGTGACAGGGGGTGCCTACGAGCAGTACTTC. Protein sequence: CSAVTGGAYEQYF.

This clonotype was seen a few times. This rearrangement joins TRBV7-6 to TRBJ2-5; 7 positions agree with TRBD2. J was trimmed by 13 bases and V by 1 base; bases with no gene match: 9. This CDR3 has 13 residues. Germline assignment: CDR1 SGHVS and CDR2 FNYEAQ. Written as DNA, the CDR3 is TGTGCCAGCAGCTTAGATCCCGGACTAGATCGGTACTTC. It encodes CASSLDPGLDRYF.

Many counts were recorded for this clonotype. V usage is TRBV20-1 and J usage is TRBJ2-7; TRBD2 aligns across 11 bases. Trimming at V came to 0 bases and at J to 2 bases, leaving 15 bases not matched to a gene. The CDR3 consists of 19 residues. Germline V gene data show CDR1 as DFQATT and CDR2 as SNEGSKA (reference sequence). CDR3 sequence reads: CSARDLGPVGGLAAYEQYF. In nucleotides, the CDR3 is TGCAGTGCTAGAGATCTAGGGCCGGTGGGGGGACTAGCGGCCTACGAGCAGTACTTC.

This clonotype was recorded a few times. This chain connects TRBV28 to TRBJ1-6; 9 positions agree with TRBD1. The germline V gene encodes CDR1 MDHEN and CDR2 SYDVKM. Trimming at V came to 6 bases and at J to 10 bases, leaving 10 bases not matched to a gene. There are 15 residues in the CDR3. In DNA, the CDR3 is TGTGCCAGCAGGCAACAGGACAGGGGTGGATCACCCCTCCACTTT. Protein product: CASRQQDRGGSPLHF.

In this sample, this clonotype turned up many times. A much larger clone differs by one base, so this may be a read error. This chain uses TRBV29-1 with TRBJ1-1; D uncertain. There are 11 residues in the CDR3. In germline, CDR1 is SQVTM, CDR2 ANQGSEA. V lost 5 bases and J 0 bases, leaving 4 bases between the germline ends. CDR3 region: CSVKVNTEAFF. The CDR3 coding sequence is TGCAGCGTTAAGGTGAACACTGAAGCTTTCTTT.

This clonotype has a count of ten or more. The chain uses TRBV11-2 and TRBJ2-2; 7 nucleotides match TRBD2. Germline V CDR1 and CDR2: SGHAT, FQNNGV. Trimming removed 4 bases from V and 7 bases from J; junction bases left unmatched: 12. The CDR3 contains 16 residues. The CDR3 reads CASSSWGGRDVGELFF. The CDR3, as DNA: TGTGCCAGCAGCTCGTGGGGAGGGAGGGATGTCGGGGAGCTGTTTTTT. The full variable domain, rest sourced from reference TRBV11-2 and TRBJ2-2, is EAGVAQSPRYKIIEKRQSVAFWCNPISGHATLYWYQQILGQGPKLLIQFQNNGVVDDSQLPKDRFSAERLKGVDSTLKIQPAKLEDSAVYLCASSSWGGRDVGELFFGEGSRLTVL.

The V and J genes are TRBV9 and TRBJ2-5; D is uncertain. Trimming pared 4 bases from V and 5 bases from J, leaving 12 bases between. Germline-derived CDR1 and CDR2 are SGDLS and YYNGEE. The CDR3 totals 13 residues. CDR3 nucleotides: TGTGCCAGCAGCCCGACCATATCCGAGACCCAGTACTTC. Its translation is CASSPTISETQYF.

This clonotype was seen at least ten times. The rearrangement joins TRBV7-9 to TRBJ2-5; D not resolved. The CDR3 has 15 residues. The ends were cut back, 5 bases at V and 3 bases at J, with 16 bases in the middle. The V gene's germline CDR1 is SEHNR and CDR2 FQNEAQ (reference sequence). CDR3 in DNA: TGTGCCAGCAGCCCGACCAGCAATTACGAAGAGACCCAGTACTTC. Translation gives CASSPTSNYEETQYF.

The chain joins TRBV30 to TRBJ2-3; 9 positions agree with TRBD1. The CDR3 extends over 13 amino acids. The J segment lost 4 bases and the V segment lost 4 bases, leaving 3 bases of the junction unmatched. Germline CDR1 and CDR2: GTSNPN and SVGIG (reference sequence). CDR3 bases: TGTGCCTGGACCGGGACAGGGTCAGATACGCAGTATTTT. It specifies CAWTGTGSDTQYF.

This clonotype showed up many times. The chain recombines TRBV28 with TRBJ2-5, with D hard to call. V lost 8 bases to trimming and J lost 0 bases, with 10 bases between them. Germline CDR1 reads MDHEN; CDR2 reads SYDVKM. The CDR3 sequence is 13 residues long. The CDR3 here is CASGSGDQETQYF. As DNA, the CDR3 is TGTGCCAGCGGTTCTGGGGACCAAGAGACCCAGTACTTC.

This clonotype was observed many times. This sequence joins TRBV6-2 or TRBV6-3 and TRBJ2-7; D is perhaps TRBD1 (6 bases). CDR1 is MNHEY, CDR2 SVGEGT, per germline. Trimming pared 2 bases from V and 0 bases from J, leaving 17 bases between. The CDR3 is 17 residues long. The CDR3 region has the DNA TGTGCCAGCAGTTACCCCTCCCTCGACAGGTTCTCCTACGAGCAGTACTTC. It is translated as CASSYPSLDRFSYEQYF.

This clonotype was picked up many times. The rearrangement uses TRBV12-3 or TRBV12-4 and TRBJ1-5; perhaps TRBD1 as D (5 bases). The CDR3 runs to 14 residues. The V gene lost 6 bases and the J gene lost 2 bases, with 11 bases spanning the gap. The CDR3 DNA reads as TGTGCCAGCAGGAGGGGAGACGGCAATCAGCCCCAGCATTTT. This sequence encodes CASRRGDGNQPQHF.

This clonotype was seen at least ten times. The chain has TRBV6-5 and TRBJ2-7, with no clear D. Germline values: CDR1 MNHEY, CDR2 SVGAGI. Trimming cost V 4 bases and J 7 bases, with 14 bases left between them. The length of the CDR3 is 13 residues. The CDR3 DNA is TGTGCCAGCAGTTTCGGGTGGGAAAGTGAGCAGTACTTC. Its translation: CASSFGWESEQYF.

This clonotype has a count of ten or more. The gene calls are TRBV6-1 and TRBJ2-7; 9 bases fit TRBD2. Germline CDR1 reads MNHNS; CDR2 reads SASEGT. The trim removed 10 bases at V and 6 bases at J, leaving 10 bases unmatched. The CDR3 sequence is 13 residues long. CDR3 sequence: CAIWGLASLEQYF. In DNA form, the CDR3 reads TGTGCCATCTGGGGACTAGCTAGTCTCGAGCAGTACTTC.

This clonotype was observed at least ten times. The V gene is TRBV11-1, the J gene TRBJ2-5, with 7 nucleotides matching TRBD2. The CDR3 is 14 residues long. The J segment lost 3 bases and the V segment lost 4 bases, leaving 5 bases of the junction unmatched. Per the germline V gene, CDR1 is SGHAT and CDR2 is FQDESV (reference sequence). Here the CDR3 DNA reads TGTGCCAGCAGCTCCACCGCGGGGGAAGAGACCCAGTACTTC. It specifies CASSSTAGEETQYF.